This passage covers 9 T cell receptor beta chains from one sample sequenced in a study of early T cells in non-severe SARS-CoV-2 infection. TCRdb reprocessed the 5' RACE reads with MiXCR, giving one entry per CDR3 protein. The sample records tens of thousands of distinct CDR3 sequences, around 13% being singletons. The sequenced sample was whole blood. The receptors stem from an adult who was a healthcare worker with PCR-confirmed SARS-CoV-2 infection or an uninfected control (not recorded which).

The chain recombines TRBV7-8 with TRBJ2-3, with a possible D match to TRBD2 (7 bases). CDR3 size: 16 residues. Trimming shortened V by 5 bases and J by 2 bases, and 17 bases separated the two germline ends. Germline CDR1 is SGHVS and CDR2 is FQNEAQ. The CDR3 here is CASSPFVGGATDTQYF. DNA for the CDR3: TGTGCCAGCAGCCCATTTGTGGGGGGGGCCACAGATACGCAGTATTTT.

This clonotype was detected ten times or more. This chain connects TRBV5-1 to TRBJ1-3; TRBD1 might be the D (6 bases). The CDR3 spans 15 residues. The germline V gene encodes CDR1 SGHRS and CDR2 YFSETQ. Trimming removed 0 bases from V and 3 bases from J, with 10 bases in between. The CDR3 DNA sequence: TGCGCCAGCAGCTTGGCCCCAGGGGATGGAAACACCATATATTTT. It specifies CASSLAPGDGNTIYF. The variable domain in full, completed from reference TRBV5-1 and TRBJ1-3, reads KAGVTQTPRYLIKTRGQQVTLSCSPISGHRSVSWYQQTPGQGLQFLFEYFSETQRNKGNFPGRFSGRQFSNSRSEMNVSTLELGDSALYLCASSLAPGDGNTIYFGEGSWLTVV.

This clonotype was seen at least ten times. The chain carries TRBV5-4 and TRBJ1-2; D gene unclear. The germline CDR1 and CDR2 sequences are SGHNT and YYREEE (reference sequence). V was shortened by 3 bases and J by 2 bases, with 17 bases between the two germline ends. The CDR3 runs 16 residues. The CDR3 is CASSSLQTEFNYGYTF. DNA for the CDR3: TGTGCCAGCAGCTCCCTTCAGACGGAATTCAACTATGGCTACACCTTC.

This clonotype appeared many times. V usage is TRBV5-1 and J usage is TRBJ2-7; D is possibly TRBD1 or TRBD2 (6 bases each). V was pared by 0 bases and J by 4 bases, with 11 bases between. The CDR3 consists of 14 residues. Germline-derived CDR1 and CDR2 are SGHRS and YFSETQ. CDR3 region: CASSLVGGGYEQYF. CDR3 nucleotides: TGCGCCAGCAGCTTGGTGGGGGGCGGTTACGAGCAGTACTTC.

The gene calls are TRBV12-5 and TRBJ2-3; the D gene is possibly TRBD2 (5 bases). The CDR3 is 13 amino acids. V lost 0 bases to trimming and J lost 6 bases, with 7 bases between them. In germline, CDR1 is LGHNT, CDR2 FRNRAP. CDR3 sequence: CASGLVLADTQYF. For the CDR3, the DNA is TGTGCTAGTGGTTTGGTATTAGCGGATACGCAGTATTTT.

This clonotype was seen only a few times. The rearrangement uses TRBV19 and TRBJ2-5; perhaps TRBD2 as D (6 bases). The CDR3 runs to 13 residues. Germline values: CDR1 LNHDA, CDR2 SQIVND (reference sequence). Between the trimmed V and J ends, which lost 6 bases and 0 bases, there was a span of 8 bases. The CDR3 loop is CASRTSNQETQYF. CDR3 DNA sequence: TGTGCCAGTAGAACTAGCAACCAAGAGACCCAGTACTTC. Looking up the rest from reference TRBV19 and TRBJ2-5 gives the full variable domain: DGGITQSPKYLFRKEGQNVTLSCEQNLNHDAMYWYRQDPGQGLRLIYYSQIVNDFQKGDIAEGYSVSREKKESFPLTVTSAQKNPTAFYLCASRTSNQETQYFGPGTRLLVL.

A remark on this clonotype: Sequence at one end of the junction differs from germline and may be a read error. The chain employs TRBV11-3 and TRBJ2-1, with 7 bases identical to TRBD1. Germline V lookup: CDR1 SGHNT, CDR2 YENEEA. The CDR3 has 15 residues. The CDR3 sequence: CASSLGDSEKDEQLF. The CDR3 coding sequence is TGTGCCAGCAGCTTAGGGGACAGTGAGAAGGATGAGCAGCTCTTC.

This clonotype was detected many times. The rearrangement joins TRBV10-3 to TRBJ2-1; TRBD2 agrees at 8 bases. The CDR3 length is 12 residues. From germline, CDR1 is ENHRY and CDR2 SYGVKD. The V gene end was trimmed by 3 bases and the J gene end by 12 bases; junction bases not matched to a gene: 4. The CDR3: CAISDERGRQFF. The CDR3 nucleotides are TGTGCCATCAGTGATGAGCGGGGGCGGCAGTTCTTC.

This clonotype has a handful of counts. J is TRBJ2-3 and V is TRBV11-2, with 13 bases matching TRBD2. Germline CDR1 SGHAT, CDR2 FQNNGV. Trimming cost V 5 bases and J 5 bases; bases outside gene matches: 4. The CDR3 extends over 15 amino acids. The CDR3 coding sequence is TGTGCCAGCAGCCAGACTAGCGGGGGGCGAGATACGCAGTATTTT. It translates to CASSQTSGGRDTQYF.